Sequencing of this T cell receptor beta chain was carried out in a study of blood T cells in healthy people across ages. Study-level findings and limits: Using unsorted PBMCs precluded a conclusive naive versus antigen-experienced comparison. In these data, TCR beta diversity tracked strongly with naive T cell percentage. Long-lived donors exceeded aged donors in naive CD4+ cells and diversity.

The authors ran a second PCR of about 6 to 11 cycles using a sample-barcoded 5' primer and a J-beta primer mix. TCRdb passed the 5' RACE reads through MiXCR, listing each CDR3 protein once. The sample includes 1.5 million to 2 million distinct CDR3 sequences, 30% to 35% of them seen just once. Regarding this clonotype: Its antigen remains unknown.

This CDR3 spans 15 amino acids. The junction had 6 bases not matched to a gene; V was cut back by 5 bases and J by 9 bases. Germline CDR1 MNHEY, CDR2 SMNVEV (reference sequence). The individuals who served as donors were healthy Caucasians living in Russia, aged about 6 to 95. The V call is TRBV27, the J call TRBJ2-1; TRBD2 agrees at 14 bases. Sample: blood. This TCR came from a woman younger than 45 in good health. The chain's CDR3 is CASSAGTSGSTEQFF. In DNA, the CDR3 is TGTGCCAGCAGTGCGGGGACTAGCGGGAGTACTGAGCAGTTCTTC.